Listed below are T cell receptor beta chains from one sample, sequenced in a study of cytomegalovirus exposure and HLA in healthy donors. Using immunoSEQ multiplex PCR, the repertoire was profiled, and TCRdb retains in-frame clones only, with some absent. The table records 150,000 or so clones, more than 60% of them present only once. The sample taken for sequencing was PBMCs. These receptors were taken from a middle-aged man in good health and CMV-seropositive. Both conserved end residues are part of each CDR3. D genes are given only for firm matches. Where a row states a size, it is once, few, many or the class of an expanded clone; other rows omit it.

j_call: TRBJ2-7
clone_size: .
d_call: .
v_call: TRBV18
cdr3_aa: CASSPFSVSLSYEQYF
cdr3_nt: TGTGCCAGCTCACCTTTCAGCGTATCACTCTCCTACGAGCAGTACTTC

j_call: TRBJ2-3
clone_size: .
d_call: TRBD2
v_call: TRBV28
cdr3_aa: CASSSWEGDTDTQYF
cdr3_nt: TGTGCCAGCAGTAGTTGGGAGGGAGACACAGATACGCAGTATTTT

j_call: TRBJ1-2
clone_size: .
d_call: TRBD1
v_call: TRBV6-5
cdr3_aa: CASSTTGTGVGYTF
cdr3_nt: TGTGCCAGCAGTACGACGGGGACAGGGGTTGGCTACACCTTC

j_call: TRBJ1-1
clone_size: .
d_call: .
v_call: TRBV30
cdr3_aa: CAWSASGSRTEAFF
cdr3_nt: TGTGCCTGGAGTGCCTCGGGGTCGAGGACTGAAGCTTTCTTT

j_call: TRBJ2-2
clone_size: few
d_call: TRBD1
v_call: TRBV7-3
cdr3_aa: CASSLTQGAVGELFF
cdr3_nt: TGTGCCAGCAGCTTAACACAGGGGGCGGTCGGGGAGCTGTTTTTT

j_call: TRBJ2-5
clone_size: .
d_call: .
v_call: TRBV14
cdr3_aa: CASRRGLAEKETQYF
cdr3_nt: TGTGCCAGCCGACGGGGGCTAGCGGAGAAAGAGACCCAGTACTTC

j_call: TRBJ2-7
clone_size: .
d_call: TRBD2
v_call: TRBV4-3
cdr3_aa: CASSQEIPSGLRNRNEQYF
cdr3_nt: TGCGCCAGCAGCCAAGAGATCCCTAGCGGGCTTAGGAACCGTAACGAGCAGTACTTC

j_call: TRBJ2-1
clone_size: .
d_call: .
v_call: TRBV9
cdr3_aa: CASSVAGAASYNEQFF
cdr3_nt: TGTGCCAGCAGCGTAGCGGGAGCGGCCTCCTACAATGAGCAGTTCTTC

j_call: TRBJ2-5
clone_size: .
d_call: .
v_call: TRBV27
cdr3_aa: CASSLSGRETQYF
cdr3_nt: TGTGCCAGCAGCCTATCAGGCCGGGAGACCCAGTACTTC

j_call: TRBJ1-5
clone_size: .
d_call: .
v_call: TRBV28
cdr3_aa: CASSLTDSQGAQHF
cdr3_nt: TGTGCCAGCAGCCTGACAGATTCCCAAGGGGCCCAGCATTTT

j_call: TRBJ1-2
clone_size: .
d_call: TRBD1
v_call: TRBV5-1
cdr3_aa: CASSVGTGLRYGYTF
cdr3_nt: TGCGCCAGCAGCGTCGGGACAGGCCTGAGGTATGGCTACACCTTC

j_call: TRBJ2-5
clone_size: once
d_call: .
v_call: TRBV11-2
cdr3_aa: CASSLGGLRLQETQYF
cdr3_nt: TGTGCCAGCAGCTTAGGGGGACTGCGCCTTCAAGAGACCCAGTACTTC

j_call: TRBJ2-1
clone_size: once
d_call: .
v_call: TRBV28
cdr3_aa: CASSLTRSNEQFF
cdr3_nt: TGTGCCAGCAGTCTTACTAGAAGCAATGAGCAGTTCTTC

j_call: TRBJ2-6
clone_size: .
d_call: .
v_call: TRBV27
cdr3_aa: CASSFRKVSGANVLTF
cdr3_nt: TGTGCCAGCAGTTTCAGGAAGGTCTCTGGGGCCAACGTCCTGACTTTC

j_call: TRBJ2-3
clone_size: few
d_call: TRBD2
v_call: TRBV6-4
cdr3_aa: CASSRNERESDTQYF
cdr3_nt: TGTGCCAGCAGTCGCAATGAGCGGGAGTCAGATACGCAGTATTTT

j_call: TRBJ2-7
clone_size: few
d_call: TRBD1
v_call: TRBV7-2
cdr3_aa: CASSLGDRGRGYEQYF
cdr3_nt: TGTGCCAGCAGCTTAGGCGACAGGGGGCGAGGGTACGAGCAGTACTTC

j_call: TRBJ2-3
clone_size: .
d_call: .
v_call: TRBV5-1
cdr3_aa: CASSFGLRTDTQYF
cdr3_nt: TGCGCCAGCAGCTTCGGACTACGAACAGATACGCAGTATTTT

j_call: TRBJ1-1
clone_size: .
d_call: TRBD1
v_call: TRBV6-6
cdr3_aa: CASSARTGTEAFF
cdr3_nt: TGTGCCAGCAGTGCTAGGACAGGGACTGAAGCTTTCTTT

j_call: TRBJ2-3
clone_size: .
d_call: .
v_call: TRBV7-8
cdr3_aa: CASSLEQGLTDTQYF
cdr3_nt: TGTGCCAGCAGCTTAGAGCAGGGCCTCACAGATACGCAGTATTTT

j_call: TRBJ2-5
clone_size: .
d_call: TRBD2
v_call: TRBV29-1
cdr3_aa: CSVVGTSIQETQYF
cdr3_nt: TGCAGCGTTGTCGGGACTAGCATACAAGAGACCCAGTACTTC

j_call: TRBJ1-1
clone_size: few
d_call: TRBD1
v_call: TRBV6-5
cdr3_aa: CASSSDRGVNTEAFF
cdr3_nt: TGTGCCAGCAGTAGTGACAGGGGGGTGAACACTGAAGCTTTCTTT

j_call: TRBJ1-6
clone_size: .
d_call: TRBD1
v_call: TRBV9
cdr3_aa: CASSVDSGGDFNSPLHF
cdr3_nt: TGTGCCAGCAGCGTAGATTCAGGGGGCGATTTTAATTCACCCCTCCACTTT

j_call: TRBJ1-2
clone_size: .
d_call: .
v_call: TRBV4-1
cdr3_aa: CASSQETARYGYTF
cdr3_nt: TGCGCCAGCAGCCAAGAAACAGCCCGATATGGCTACACCTTC

j_call: TRBJ1-1
clone_size: .
d_call: TRBD1
v_call: TRBV18
cdr3_aa: CASSPTRDSLNTEAFF
cdr3_nt: TGTGCCAGCTCACCAACGCGGGACAGTTTGAACACTGAAGCTTTCTTT

j_call: TRBJ2-2
clone_size: .
d_call: TRBD1
v_call: TRBV7-2
cdr3_aa: CASSLARGTGELFF
cdr3_nt: TGTGCCAGCAGCTTAGCCAGGGGGACCGGGGAGCTGTTTTTT

j_call: TRBJ2-7
clone_size: .
d_call: TRBD1
v_call: TRBV27
cdr3_aa: CASSLRGQQYEQYF
cdr3_nt: TGTGCCAGCAGTTTACGGGGACAGCAATACGAGCAGTACTTC

j_call: TRBJ1-1
clone_size: .
d_call: TRBD1
v_call: TRBV5-5
cdr3_aa: CASSGQGGNTEAFF
cdr3_nt: TGTGCCAGCAGCGGACAGGGGGGGAACACTGAAGCTTTCTTT

j_call: TRBJ1-2
clone_size: .
d_call: .
v_call: TRBV27
cdr3_aa: CASGYMGGQGLYGYTF
cdr3_nt: TGTGCCAGCGGCTACATGGGAGGCCAGGGCCTCTATGGCTACACCTTC

j_call: TRBJ2-5
clone_size: once
d_call: .
v_call: TRBV11-2
cdr3_aa: CASSFGNQETQYF
cdr3_nt: TGTGCCAGCAGCTTCGGTAACCAAGAGACCCAGTACTTC

j_call: TRBJ1-1
clone_size: .
d_call: .
v_call: TRBV10-1
cdr3_aa: CASSEGRGTEAFF
cdr3_nt: TGCGCCAGCAGTGAAGGAAGGGGGACTGAAGCTTTCTTT

j_call: TRBJ2-1
clone_size: .
d_call: .
v_call: TRBV29-1
cdr3_aa: CSAPQTGKSVEQFF
cdr3_nt: TGCAGCGCCCCCCAAACAGGGAAGTCTGTTGAGCAGTTCTTC

j_call: TRBJ2-5
clone_size: .
d_call: TRBD2
v_call: TRBV12-5
cdr3_aa: CASAMRAGGGETQYF
cdr3_nt: TGTGCTAGTGCGATGAGGGCGGGGGGAGGAGAGACCCAGTACTTC

j_call: TRBJ2-7
clone_size: few
d_call: TRBD2
v_call: TRBV6-1
cdr3_aa: CASRREWISGEQYF
cdr3_nt: TGTGCCAGCAGGCGGGAGTGGATCTCGGGTGAGCAGTACTTC

j_call: TRBJ2-1
clone_size: .
d_call: .
v_call: TRBV19
cdr3_aa: CASSIGGHNEQFF
cdr3_nt: TGTGCCAGTAGTATAGGGGGGCACAATGAGCAGTTCTTC

j_call: TRBJ1-3
clone_size: .
d_call: TRBD1
v_call: TRBV6-4
cdr3_aa: CASSDQGGRPYSGNTIYF
cdr3_nt: TGTGCCAGCAGTGACCAAGGGGGCAGGCCGTACTCTGGAAACACCATATATTTT

j_call: TRBJ1-3
clone_size: .
d_call: .
v_call: TRBV5-1
cdr3_aa: CASSLEAGARNTIYF
cdr3_nt: TGCGCCAGCAGCTTGGAAGCGGGCGCGCGAAACACCATATATTTT

j_call: TRBJ2-5
clone_size: .
d_call: .
v_call: TRBV10-3
cdr3_aa: CAISEGLNQETQYF
cdr3_nt: TGTGCCATCAGTGAGGGACTTAACCAAGAGACCCAGTACTTC

j_call: TRBJ1-5
clone_size: .
d_call: TRBD1
v_call: TRBV5-5
cdr3_aa: CASSNGQGGWKSNQPQHF
cdr3_nt: TGTGCCAGCAGCAACGGACAGGGCGGTTGGAAGAGCAATCAGCCCCAGCATTTT

j_call: TRBJ2-1
clone_size: .
d_call: TRBD2
v_call: TRBV29-1
cdr3_aa: CSVEPAGGPYNEQFF
cdr3_nt: TGCAGCGTTGAACCGGCGGGAGGCCCCTACAATGAGCAGTTCTTC

j_call: TRBJ2-7
clone_size: .
d_call: TRBD1
v_call: TRBV11-2
cdr3_aa: CASSFSGEPTGQVIYF
cdr3_nt: TGTGCCAGCAGCTTTTCCGGAGAACCGACTGGACAGGTCATTTACTTC

j_call: TRBJ1-5
clone_size: .
d_call: TRBD1
v_call: TRBV28
cdr3_aa: CASSPGQGAKQPQHF
cdr3_nt: TGTGCCAGCTCGCCGGGACAGGGGGCCAAACAGCCCCAGCATTTT

j_call: TRBJ1-4
clone_size: .
d_call: .
v_call: TRBV5-6
cdr3_aa: CASSPKAIQGHEKLFF
cdr3_nt: TGTGCCAGCAGTCCTAAAGCCATCCAGGGGCATGAAAAACTGTTTTTT

j_call: TRBJ1-1
clone_size: .
d_call: .
v_call: TRBV30
cdr3_aa: CACTTEEGIQSEAFF
cdr3_nt: TGTGCCTGCACTACGGAGGAGGGCATCCAATCTGAAGCTTTCTTT

j_call: TRBJ2-7
clone_size: .
d_call: TRBD1
v_call: TRBV6-5
cdr3_aa: CASSYSTGAGEQYF
cdr3_nt: TGTGCCAGCAGTTACTCGACAGGGGCTGGTGAGCAGTACTTC

j_call: TRBJ2-7
clone_size: .
d_call: .
v_call: TRBV7-9
cdr3_aa: CSSSLVHRNYEQYF
cdr3_nt: TGTTCCAGCAGCTTAGTTCACAGGAACTACGAGCAGTACTTC

j_call: TRBJ2-2
clone_size: once
d_call: .
v_call: TRBV4-2
cdr3_aa: CASSQDPGANTGELFF
cdr3_nt: TGTGCCAGCAGCCAAGATCCAGGGGCGAACACCGGGGAGCTGTTTTTT

j_call: TRBJ2-7
clone_size: .
d_call: .
v_call: TRBV25-1
cdr3_aa: CASSANSLQGYEQYF
cdr3_nt: TGTGCCAGCAGTGCCAATAGTTTGCAGGGGTACGAGCAGTACTTC

j_call: TRBJ2-5
clone_size: .
d_call: TRBD2
v_call: TRBV9
cdr3_aa: CASGAGGSETQYF
cdr3_nt: TGTGCCAGCGGAGCGGGAGGTTCAGAGACCCAGTACTTC

j_call: TRBJ1-1
clone_size: .
d_call: .
v_call: TRBV4-3
cdr3_aa: CASSQVGRGNTEAFF
cdr3_nt: TGCGCCAGCAGCCAAGTAGGGCGGGGGAACACTGAAGCTTTCTTT

j_call: TRBJ2-5
clone_size: .
d_call: TRBD2
v_call: TRBV10-3
cdr3_aa: CAISDPPTSGSETQYF
cdr3_nt: TGTGCCATCAGTGATCCCCCGACTAGCGGGAGCGAGACCCAGTACTTC

j_call: TRBJ2-7
clone_size: once
d_call: TRBD2
v_call: TRBV2
cdr3_aa: CASSEEEREEAEQYF
cdr3_nt: TGTGCCAGCAGTGAAGAGGAGCGGGAGGAAGCCGAGCAGTACTTC

j_call: TRBJ1-1
clone_size: .
d_call: TRBD1
v_call: TRBV28
cdr3_aa: CASSFLGPRQGVMNTEAFF
cdr3_nt: TGTGCCAGCAGTTTCCTCGGCCCCAGACAGGGGGTAATGAACACTGAAGCTTTCTTT

j_call: TRBJ2-7
clone_size: .
d_call: TRBD2
v_call: TRBV5-5
cdr3_aa: CASSSGLGPGEQYF
cdr3_nt: TGTGCCAGCAGCTCTGGACTAGGACCGGGCGAGCAGTACTTC

j_call: TRBJ2-3
clone_size: once
d_call: .
v_call: TRBV28
cdr3_aa: CASSLLPNTDTQYF
cdr3_nt: TGTGCCAGCAGTTTGCTTCCTAACACAGATACGCAGTATTTT

j_call: TRBJ2-7
clone_size: .
d_call: .
v_call: TRBV13
cdr3_aa: CASSPGVGQGGYEQYF
cdr3_nt: TGTGCCAGCTCCCCCGGCGTCGGACAAGGGGGCTACGAGCAGTACTTC